This TCR beta chain was sequenced during a study of PD-1 blockade in classical Hodgkin lymphoma (dated by TCRdb to 2018 to 2021). Study-level background: Nivolumab dosing was 3 mg/kg intravenously every 2 weeks, continuing until either disease progression or unacceptable toxicity. A peripheral blood immune signature of response to PD-1 blockade in classical Hodgkin lymphoma was defined using TCR beta sequencing and CyTOF. Overall study results and their limits: Trial patients with a complete response had baseline diversity similar to that of newly diagnosed patients, while partial responders and progressors had significantly lower diversity. The study was limited to a single clinical trial cohort, and causes of repertoire differences, possibly disease activity or prior therapy, remained undefined. A significant rise by C4D1 was seen in CD4+ but not CD8+ TCR diversity (p=0.0027 vs p=0.16), with the rise being most apparent in complete responders (p=0.02). Baseline TCR diversity was reported to be lower in newly diagnosed patients than in healthy donors, and even lower in relapsed/refractory patients. Lower diversity was observed in patients in whom nivolumab was started less than 1 year after ASCT, and these patients were excluded from later analyses so that confounding by immune reconstitution would be avoided.

Relative to germline, V is 8 bases shorter and J is 0 bases shorter, with 14 bases between their ends. From its cysteine to its phenylalanine, the CDR3 spans 14 amino acids. CDR3 DNA only is kept here, 42 bases in frame from base 1. The germline V gene (reference sequence) specifies LNHDA as CDR1 and SQIVND as CDR2. Per the publication, the time point label means: cycle 4 day 1 (C4D1), after around six weeks of nivolumab. Every trial patient had relapsed following autologous stem cell transplantation, and prior brentuximab vedotin exposure was what differed among cohorts A, B and C. A Miltenyi CD4+ T cell isolation kit was used for magnetic negative selection to purify CD4+ T cells from thawed PBMCs. A total of fewer than 70 patients with relapsed/refractory classical Hodgkin lymphoma made up the trial cohort, and each patient's best overall response was complete response, partial response or progressive disease. In the multi-cohort phase II CheckMate 205 trial, trial patients received single-agent nivolumab. An independent review committee assessed best overall response using the 2007 International Working Group response criteria. Trial PBMCs were collected just before the start of nivolumab (C1D1) and during therapy at cycle 2 day 1 and cycle 4 day 1. Peripheral blood was collected in 8 mL Vacutainer Cell Preparation Tubes, from which PBMCs were isolated by centrifugation and then cryopreserved. Purified CD4+ and CD8+ fractions were prepared only for cases in which an additional PBMC sample was available. Magnetically labelled cells were removed on LS columns in a quadroMACS separator, and the flow-through was retained as the purified fraction.

Genomic DNA was extracted with the Qiagen DNeasy kit from unsorted PBMCs and from negatively selected CD4+ and CD8+ fractions. TCR beta CDR3 regions were subjected to amplification by immunoSEQ multiplex PCR with primers that anneal to V and J segments. A synthetic immune receptor repertoire was used to minimize amplification bias, and any remaining bias was removed computationally after sequencing. For the original study's pipeline: Repertoire diversity was quantified as the Shannon entropy index using custom Python scripts. Unsorted, CD4+ and CD8+ repertoires were analyzed separately, except in combined analyses where CD4+ and CD8+ sequences were merged in silico. Clonal expansion was defined as at least a 2-fold frequency increase after treatment relative to C1D1, with a pseudocount of 0.5 for undetected baseline clones. Clones with 0 or 1 copy at C1D1 were defined as singleton clones, while clones with 2 or more copies were defined as non-singleton clones. Clones expanded in unsorted samples were labelled as CD4+, CD8+ or unknown by matching protein sequences in sorted samples from the same patient. Wilcoxon tests on paired samples were used to test diversity changes from C1D1 to C4D1. TCRdb mirrors the immuneACCESS table, restricted to in-frame sequences. Some clones are absent from its copies; in checked studies, under half trace to an unresolved V gene, and the reason for the others is unknown. From that table come the V and J calls and clone size; the DNA was used to work out D and trimming. This sample gives tens of thousands of clones in total; around four fifths of them show up just once. The leading ten clones occupy around 0.79% of the sample.

To note about this clone: Its antigen is unknown. Per-base quality was not reported, and no clone a single base away is much larger than it.

The sample here was CD4+ T cells from blood, taken before the fourth cycle of nivolumab. The receptor was derived from a human donor with classical Hodgkin lymphoma. In this chain, TRBV19 is recombined with TRBJ2-7; the D gene cannot be resolved reliably. The nucleotides are TGTGCCAGTCATAAACTACTTGACTCCTACGAGCAGTACTTC. Its protein product is CASHKLLDSYEQYF.